Listed below are T cell receptor beta chains from one sample, sequenced in a study of a mutant IDH1 vaccine in newly diagnosed glioma. The antigens these receptors bind are not known. Only in-frame clones appear in the TCRdb table, and some are missing; sequencing was by immunoSEQ multiplex PCR. This table holds around 32,000 clones, roughly 80% found once. The sequencing used PBMCs, collected from a glioma patient whose treatment included an IDH1 peptide vaccine. Receptors were obtained from a woman under 30 with glioma. The CDR3 runs from the conserved cysteine through the conserved F or W. A D gene is named only where the DNA matches it firmly. For some rows the clone size is stated as once, few or many, or as a class when expanded; others skip it.

J gene: TRBJ2-2
V gene: TRBV19
D gene: -
clone size: few
CDR3 protein: CASRSVQTNTGELFF
CDR3 DNA: TGTGCCAGTAGAAGCGTGCAGACCAACACCGGGGAGCTGTTTTTT

J gene: TRBJ2-1
V gene: TRBV18
D gene: -
clone size: -
CDR3 protein: CASSPGTRGNEQFF
CDR3 DNA: TGTGCCAGCTCACCGGGGACCCGAGGGAATGAGCAGTTCTTC

J gene: TRBJ2-7
V gene: TRBV4-1
D gene: -
clone size: -
CDR3 protein: CASSRRDTYEQYF
CDR3 DNA: TGCGCCAGCAGCCGGAGGGACACCTACGAGCAGTACTTC

J gene: TRBJ2-7
V gene: TRBV7-8
D gene: -
clone size: -
CDR3 protein: CASSLVAGYEQYF
CDR3 DNA: TGTGCCAGCAGCTTAGTGGCAGGCTACGAGCAGTACTTC

J gene: TRBJ2-7
V gene: TRBV18
D gene: -
clone size: -
CDR3 protein: CASSPQAHEQYF
CDR3 DNA: TGTGCCAGCTCACCTCAAGCCCACGAGCAGTACTTC

J gene: TRBJ1-4
V gene: TRBV12-5
D gene: TRBD1
clone size: -
CDR3 protein: CASGITTGGNEKLFF
CDR3 DNA: TGTGCTAGTGGTATCACGACAGGGGGCAATGAAAAACTGTTTTTT

J gene: TRBJ2-7
V gene: TRBV6-5
D gene: TRBD1
clone size: -
CDR3 protein: CASSYRAGGIEDEQYF
CDR3 DNA: TGTGCCAGCAGTTACCGCGCAGGGGGTATCGAGGACGAGCAGTACTTC

J gene: TRBJ2-5
V gene: TRBV7-9
D gene: TRBD1
clone size: -
CDR3 protein: CASSLSGTGGRETQYF
CDR3 DNA: TGTGCCAGCAGCTTAAGTGGGACAGGGGGCCGGGAGACCCAGTACTTC

J gene: TRBJ2-3
V gene: TRBV2
D gene: -
clone size: -
CDR3 protein: CASSVEWTSTDTQYF
CDR3 DNA: TGTGCCAGCAGCGTGGAGTGGACTAGCACAGATACGCAGTATTTT

J gene: TRBJ1-1
V gene: TRBV5-4
D gene: -
clone size: -
CDR3 protein: CASSFTDSLGEAFF
CDR3 DNA: TGTGCCAGCAGCTTCACCGACAGCCTCGGTGAAGCTTTCTTT

J gene: TRBJ2-1
V gene: TRBV14
D gene: -
clone size: -
CDR3 protein: CASSPPRGSHYNEQFF
CDR3 DNA: TGTGCCAGCAGCCCCCCGAGGGGGAGCCACTACAATGAGCAGTTCTTC

J gene: TRBJ2-7
V gene: TRBV11-2
D gene: -
clone size: -
CDR3 protein: CASLTWGDGSYEQYF
CDR3 DNA: TGTGCCAGCCTTACCTGGGGGGATGGGTCCTACGAGCAGTACTTC

J gene: TRBJ2-7
V gene: TRBV5-5
D gene: TRBD1
clone size: -
CDR3 protein: CASSLGTVSSYEQYF
CDR3 DNA: TGTGCCAGCAGCTTAGGGACAGTCTCTTCCTACGAGCAGTACTTC

J gene: TRBJ1-2
V gene: TRBV5-4
D gene: -
clone size: -
CDR3 protein: CASSLTDKLAYGYTF
CDR3 DNA: TGTGCCAGCAGCTTAACAGACAAGCTAGCCTATGGCTACACCTTC

J gene: TRBJ2-3
V gene: TRBV10-3
D gene: -
clone size: -
CDR3 protein: CAIRLEATDTQYF
CDR3 DNA: TGTGCCATCCGGCTAGAGGCCACAGATACGCAGTATTTT

J gene: TRBJ1-4
V gene: TRBV6-5
D gene: -
clone size: once
CDR3 protein: CASSSSRIGTNEKLFF
CDR3 DNA: TGTGCCAGCAGTTCCTCCCGGATCGGAACTAATGAAAAACTGTTTTTT

J gene: TRBJ1-3
V gene: TRBV29-1
D gene: -
clone size: -
CDR3 protein: CSVRTSGNTIYF
CDR3 DNA: TGCAGCGTTCGGACGAGCGGAAACACCATATATTTT

J gene: TRBJ1-5
V gene: TRBV7-2
D gene: -
clone size: -
CDR3 protein: CASSLELRTVPGAQPQHF
CDR3 DNA: TGTGCCAGCAGCTTAGAGTTGCGGACGGTCCCAGGTGCTCAGCCCCAGCATTTT

J gene: TRBJ1-1
V gene: TRBV6-5
D gene: -
clone size: -
CDR3 protein: CASSDDQRDPRAFF
CDR3 DNA: TGTGCCAGCAGCGACGATCAGAGGGATCCGCGGGCTTTCTTT

J gene: TRBJ2-5
V gene: TRBV7-9
D gene: TRBD1
clone size: -
CDR3 protein: CASSLGTGSQETQYF
CDR3 DNA: TGTGCCAGCAGCTTAGGGACAGGGTCTCAAGAGACCCAGTACTTC

J gene: TRBJ2-7
V gene: TRBV4-3
D gene: TRBD2
clone size: once
CDR3 protein: CASSQASGTYEQYF
CDR3 DNA: TGCGCCAGCAGCCAAGCTAGCGGGACCTACGAGCAGTACTTC

J gene: TRBJ2-7
V gene: TRBV7-9
D gene: -
clone size: -
CDR3 protein: CASSPEGPAYEQYF
CDR3 DNA: TGTGCCAGCAGCCCGGAGGGACCGGCCTACGAGCAGTACTTC

J gene: TRBJ2-7
V gene: TRBV9
D gene: TRBD1
clone size: -
CDR3 protein: CASSVEGQGNYEQYF
CDR3 DNA: TGTGCCAGCAGCGTAGAGGGACAGGGGAACTACGAGCAGTACTTC

J gene: TRBJ1-2
V gene: TRBV5-1
D gene: -
clone size: -
CDR3 protein: CASSPAAPRDGYTF
CDR3 DNA: TGCGCCAGCAGCCCAGCGGCCCCAAGAGATGGCTACACCTTC

J gene: TRBJ1-1
V gene: TRBV5-4
D gene: -
clone size: once
CDR3 protein: CASSLGAGWSEAFF
CDR3 DNA: TGTGCCAGCAGCCTGGGGGCGGGGTGGAGCGAAGCTTTCTTT

J gene: TRBJ2-7
V gene: TRBV28
D gene: TRBD1
clone size: once
CDR3 protein: CASTHDRVGMREQYF
CDR3 DNA: TGTGCCAGCACCCACGACAGGGTGGGTATGCGCGAGCAGTACTTC

J gene: TRBJ2-3
V gene: TRBV2
D gene: -
clone size: -
CDR3 protein: CASSAGRGVGTDTQYF
CDR3 DNA: TGTGCCAGCAGTGCCGGGCGGGGAGTGGGCACAGATACGCAGTATTTT

J gene: TRBJ1-2
V gene: TRBV7-6
D gene: TRBD1
clone size: -
CDR3 protein: CASSESGQGLYGYTF
CDR3 DNA: TGTGCCAGCAGCGAATCGGGACAGGGTCTCTATGGCTACACCTTC

J gene: TRBJ2-7
V gene: TRBV29-1
D gene: -
clone size: -
CDR3 protein: CSVELPGTQASEQYF
CDR3 DNA: TGCAGCGTTGAACTTCCCGGGACTCAGGCTTCCGAGCAGTACTTC

J gene: TRBJ1-2
V gene: TRBV19
D gene: -
clone size: -
CDR3 protein: CASSSRQVPNYGYTF
CDR3 DNA: TGTGCCAGTAGTTCTCGACAGGTACCGAACTATGGCTACACCTTC

J gene: TRBJ2-5
V gene: TRBV9
D gene: -
clone size: -
CDR3 protein: CASSHEQGPRETQYF
CDR3 DNA: TGTGCCAGCAGCCACGAGCAGGGCCCCAGAGAGACCCAGTACTTC

J gene: TRBJ2-1
V gene: TRBV19
D gene: TRBD1
clone size: -
CDR3 protein: CASSTWTGVSNEQFF
CDR3 DNA: TGTGCCAGTAGTACATGGACAGGGGTTTCGAATGAGCAGTTCTTC

J gene: TRBJ2-6
V gene: TRBV7-9
D gene: -
clone size: -
CDR3 protein: CASSTSGANVLTF
CDR3 DNA: TGTGCCAGCAGCACCTCTGGGGCCAACGTCCTGACTTTC

J gene: TRBJ1-5
V gene: TRBV7-8
D gene: TRBD1
clone size: -
CDR3 protein: CASSSTGASPNQPQHF
CDR3 DNA: TGTGCCAGCAGCTCGACAGGGGCATCTCCCAATCAGCCCCAGCATTTT

J gene: TRBJ2-7
V gene: TRBV2
D gene: TRBD1
clone size: -
CDR3 protein: CASRGGQGIDEQYF
CDR3 DNA: TGTGCCAGCAGGGGTGGACAGGGGATCGACGAGCAGTACTTC